The 30 T cell receptor beta chains in this list originate from one sample, sequenced in a study of cytomegalovirus exposure and HLA in healthy donors. The PCR contained 60 Vbeta and 13 Jbeta primers. Some clones are missing from TCRdb's copy, which holds only in-frame ones; the method was immunoSEQ multiplex PCR. The data contain 250,000 to 350,000 clones, 80% to 90% of them singletons. The sequencing sample was made of PBMCs. These receptors all come from a middle-aged man in good health and CMV-seropositive.

The V call is TRBV29-1, the J call TRBJ2-7; TRBD1 agrees at 8 bases. Trimming cost V 6 bases and J 2 bases; bases outside gene matches: 6. Germline CDR1 reads SQVTM; CDR2 reads ANQGSEA. CDR3 length equals 13 residues. CDR3 sequence: CSVRQGNTYEQYF. As DNA, the CDR3 is TGCAGCGTCCGACAGGGGAACACCTACGAGCAGTACTTC.

V and J are TRBV5-4 and TRBJ2-5, with D perhaps matching TRBD2 (7 bases). V was trimmed by 4 bases and J by 3 bases, leaving 19 bases between them. CDR1 and CDR2 (germline): SGHNT, YYREEE (reference sequence). The CDR3 has 16 residues. This CDR3 reads CASSPSGGRNEETQYF. The DNA of the CDR3 is TGTGCCAGCAGCCCCTCCGGGGGGCGCAACGAAGAGACCCAGTACTTC.

The chain couples TRBV7-8 to TRBJ2-1; the match to TRBD2 covers 9 bases. This CDR3 has 17 residues. J gave up 1 base and V 5 bases, and 9 bases lay outside the gene matches. CDR1 and CDR2 (germline): SGHVS, FQNEAQ. CDR3 DNA sequence: TGTGCCAGCAGCAGAGGGGTAGCGGGAGCTTCCTACAATGAGCAGTTCTTC. It is translated as CASSRGVAGASYNEQFF.

This clone has only a few counts. The chain is built from TRBV30 and TRBJ1-1; D gene ambiguous. There are 13 residues in the CDR3. The ends were cut back, 5 bases at V and 1 base at J, with 11 bases in the middle. Per germline, CDR1 GTSNPN and CDR2 SVGIG (reference sequence). CDR3 DNA sequence: TGTGCCTGGGCGGGAATCTCGAACACTGAAGCTTTCTTT. Amino acid sequence: CAWAGISNTEAFF.

The V and J genes are TRBV18 and TRBJ2-5; tentative D call: TRBD2 (6 bases). The CDR3 totals 13 residues. Trimming removed 5 bases from V and 4 bases from J, with 11 bases in between. Germline CDR1 reads KGHSH; CDR2 reads LQKENI. The CDR3 spells CASSGAGGETQYF. The CDR3 bases are TGTGCCAGCTCAGGGGCCGGGGGAGAGACCCAGTACTTC. Full variable domain (missing parts from reference TRBV18 and TRBJ2-5): NAGVMQNPRHLVRRRGQEARLRCSPMKGHSHVYWYRQLPEEGLKFMVYLQKENIIDESGMPKERFSAEFPKEGPSILRIQQVVRGDSAAYFCASSGAGGETQYFGPGTRLLVL.

The chain couples TRBV28 to TRBJ1-5; 7 bases line up with TRBD1. There are 19 residues in the CDR3. With V trimmed by 5 bases and J by 0 bases, 16 bases remained unmatched. Germline CDR1 MDHEN, CDR2 SYDVKM. The CDR3 DNA reads TGTGCCAGCAGTCCCAAGTACCGGGACAGTGTTTATAGCAATCAGCCCCAGCATTTT. Its protein is CASSPKYRDSVYSNQPQHF.

This clone was observed once. The chain is built from TRBV7-3 and TRBJ2-3; 8 positions agree with TRBD1. The germline gives CDR1 SGHTA, CDR2 FQGTGA. The CDR3 is 15 amino acids. The V segment lost 1 base and the J segment 5 bases; nucleotides outside the gene matches: 5. DNA for the CDR3: TGTGCCAGCAGCTTAAGGCAGGGGGCTGGAGATACGCAGTATTTT. Its protein is CASSLRQGAGDTQYF.

The chain employs TRBV30 and TRBJ1-1, with 9 bases that match TRBD1. There are 12 residues in the CDR3. The V segment lost 6 bases and the J segment 6 bases; nucleotides outside the gene matches: 5. Germline V gene lookup returns CDR1 GTSNPN and CDR2 SVGIG (reference sequence). CDR3 nucleotides: TGTGCCTGTCCGGACAGGGGCGCTGAAGCTTTCTTT. This gives the protein CACPDRGAEAFF.

The chain uses TRBV7-6 and TRBJ2-7; 15 bases are a match to TRBD2. V lost 5 bases to trimming and J lost 2 bases; unmatched junction nucleotides: 10. The germline CDR1 and CDR2 sequences are SGHVS and FNYEAQ. The CDR3 has 18 residues. The DNA of the CDR3 is TGTGCCAGCAGCACGGACTCGGGACTAGCGGGAGGCACCTACGAGCAGTACTTC. Protein sequence: CASSTDSGLAGGTYEQYF. The complete variable domain, with remaining parts taken from reference TRBV7-6 and TRBJ2-7, reads GAGVSQSPRYKVTKRGQDVALRCDPISGHVSLYWYRQALGQGPEFLTYFNYEAQQDKSGLPNDRFSAERPEGSISTLTIQRTEQRDSAMYRCASSTDSGLAGGTYEQYFGPGTRLTVT.

J is TRBJ1-1 and V is TRBV2; no definite D call. V was shortened by 2 bases and J by 1 base, with 11 bases between the two germline ends. The V gene's germline CDR1 is SNHLY and CDR2 FYNNEI. The CDR3 is made up of 15 amino acids. Here the CDR3 reads CASSESRYGNTEAFF. DNA of the CDR3: TGTGCCAGCAGTGAATCGAGGTACGGGAACACTGAAGCTTTCTTT.

This clone occurred a few times. This CDR3 reads CASSQDRVNTEAFF. For the CDR3, the DNA is TGCGCCAGCAGCCAAGATCGAGTGAACACTGAAGCTTTCTTT. The chain has TRBV4-3 and TRBJ1-1; no reliable D call. Looked up from germline, CDR1 is LGHNA and CDR2 is YSLEER. The CDR3 consists of 14 residues. The V and J ends lost 0 bases and 0 bases respectively, with 5 bases between them.

As regards this clone: One junction end disagrees with the germline gene, perhaps due to a read error. The CDR3 is CSSSLGTGGAGQPQHF. CDR3 coding DNA: TGTTCCAGCAGCCTCGGGACAGGGGGTGCTGGGCAGCCCCAGCATTTT. V is TRBV7-9 and J is TRBJ1-5; 11 bases are a match to TRBD1. The germline gives CDR1 SEHNR, CDR2 FQNEAQ (reference sequence). The CDR3 extends over 16 amino acids.

V gene TRBV7-2 combines with J gene TRBJ1-2; TRBD1 might be the D (5 bases). The CDR3 extends over 14 amino acids. The germline CDR1 and CDR2 sequences are SGHTA and FQGNSA. Trimming removed 3 bases at V and 5 bases at J, with 13 bases between. The CDR3 spells CASSLGTGDYGYTF. For the CDR3, the DNA is TGTGCCAGCAGCTTGGGGACGGGAGATTATGGCTACACCTTC.

This chain links TRBV4-3 with TRBJ2-7; 7 bases line up with TRBD1. V dropped 0 bases and J dropped 2; count of bases not matched to a gene: 7. The CDR3 contains 16 residues. Germline loops: CDR1 LGHNA, CDR2 YSLEER. The CDR3 protein is CASSQDLQGTPYEQYF. The CDR3 region has the DNA TGCGCCAGCAGCCAAGACTTACAGGGGACCCCCTACGAGCAGTACTTC.

The genes are TRBV6-5 and TRBJ2-5; a weak D match, TRBD1 (6 bases). This CDR3 spans 15 amino acids. Germline V gene sequence: CDR1 MNHEY, CDR2 SVGAGI. The V end was cut by 5 bases, the J end by 5 bases, with 18 bases between. Written as DNA, the CDR3 is TGTGCCAGCAGTCCCCGGGACATCTCCCCTGAGACCCAGTACTTC. It is translated as CASSPRDISPETQYF.

The chain uses TRBV12-5 and TRBJ2-3, with a possible D match to TRBD1 (6 bases). Trimming left V 3 bases short and J 4 bases short, with 17 bases between. Germline-derived CDR1 and CDR2 are LGHNT and FRNRAP. The CDR3 is 16 residues long. The CDR3 region has the DNA TGTGCTAGTGGTTTCTGGACAGCTGGGACGGCAGATACGCAGTATTTT. Translating it yields CASGFWTAGTADTQYF.

The chain carries TRBV9 and TRBJ2-7; 7 bases are a match to TRBD2. Germline CDR1 and CDR2: SGDLS and YYNGEE. Trimming cost V 2 bases and J 3 bases; bases outside gene matches: 5. The CDR3 covers 14 residues. Here the CDR3 reads CASSVGGGDYEQYF. The CDR3 region has the DNA TGTGCCAGCAGCGTGGGGGGGGGAGACTACGAGCAGTACTTC.

The chain is built from TRBV19 and TRBJ1-3; D call uncertain. V shed 6 bases and J shed 0 bases, with 6 bases lying between them. CDR3 length: 13 residues. Germline values: CDR1 LNHDA, CDR2 SQIVND (reference sequence). The CDR3 protein is CASSLYSGNTIYF. The CDR3 bases are TGTGCCAGTAGCCTCTACTCTGGAAACACCATATATTTT.

The table lists this clone with a count of one. Germline is not matched at one junction end, which may reflect a read error. The chain employs TRBV7-9 and TRBJ2-7, with 14 nucleotides matching TRBD2. Germline CDR1 is SEHNR and CDR2 is FQNEAQ (reference sequence). The CDR3 length is 16 residues. The CDR3 bases are TGTTCCAGCAGCTCGATTGGGACTAGCGGGAGTTACGAGCAGTACTTC. Translation gives CSSSSIGTSGSYEQYF.

The chain has TRBV14 and TRBJ2-7, with 11 nucleotides matching TRBD2. CDR3 length: 15 amino acids. Trimming at V came to 3 bases and at J to 3 bases, leaving 4 bases not matched to a gene. The germline CDR1 and CDR2 sequences are SGHDN and FVKESK. The CDR3 coding sequence is TGTGCCAGCAGCCACCCCACTAGCGGGAGCTACGAGCAGTACTTC. Its translation: CASSHPTSGSYEQYF.

The chain combines TRBV28 with TRBJ1-1, with D possibly being TRBD1 (6 bases). The germline V gene encodes CDR1 MDHEN and CDR2 SYDVKM. The CDR3 length is 16 residues. V gave up 6 bases and J gave up 0 bases, with 17 bases separating them. The DNA of the CDR3 is TGTGCCAGCAGCCGCGGGGGTGGGGGCCTGAACACTGAAGCTTTCTTT. Translation: CASSRGGGGLNTEAFF.

The chain joins TRBV20-1 to TRBJ1-2; TRBD1 might be the D (6 bases). This CDR3 is 11 amino acids long. V was cut by 5 bases and J by 7 bases, with 11 bases left in between. Looked up from germline, CDR1 is DFQATT and CDR2 is SNEGSKA (reference sequence). CDR3 sequence (DNA): TGCAGTGCTCTGAGGGGGGGTGGCTACACCTTC. This gives the protein CSALRGGGYTF.

This clone has only a few counts. The gene calls are TRBV5-1 and TRBJ1-1; 9 bases map to TRBD1. Germline trimming cut 2 bases from V and 3 bases from J; bases unmatched to any gene: 2. The CDR3 is 14 amino acids. The germline V gene has CDR1 SGHRS and CDR2 YFSETQ. The CDR3 reads CASSFRDRDTEAFF. CDR3 bases: TGCGCCAGCAGCTTCCGGGACAGGGACACTGAAGCTTTCTTT.

The V and J genes are TRBV19 and TRBJ1-2; 8 nucleotides line up with TRBD1. V was clipped by 5 bases and J by 3 bases; unmatched bases: 2. The CDR3 covers 13 residues. Germline V CDR1 and CDR2: LNHDA, SQIVND (reference sequence). CDR3 loop: CASSDRGDYGYTF. As DNA, the CDR3 is TGTGCCAGTAGTGACAGGGGCGACTATGGCTACACCTTC.

The V call is TRBV28, the J call TRBJ2-7; 8 nucleotides line up with TRBD1. The CDR3 has 15 amino acids. The V segment lost 3 bases and the J segment 0 bases; nucleotides outside the gene matches: 4. Per germline, CDR1 MDHEN and CDR2 SYDVKM. In DNA, the CDR3 is TGTGCCAGCAGTTTCACAGGGGGAGGCTCCTACGAGCAGTACTTC. It translates to CASSFTGGGSYEQYF.

The rearrangement links TRBV5-6 to TRBJ2-3; D uncertain. This CDR3 contains 15 residues. V lost 0 bases and J 3 bases, leaving 11 bases between the germline ends. The V gene's germline CDR1 is SGHDT and CDR2 YYEEEE. Here the CDR3 DNA reads TGTGCCAGCAGCTTGGTAGCTAAGATTACAGATACGCAGTATTTT. Protein product: CASSLVAKITDTQYF.

The chain couples TRBV9 to TRBJ1-2; D is possibly TRBD1 (5 bases). Trimming shortened V by 4 bases and J by 4 bases, and 11 bases separated the two germline ends. CDR1 and CDR2 (germline): SGDLS, YYNGEE. The CDR3 runs to 13 residues. DNA of the CDR3: TGTGCCAGCAGCCCCGTGCAGGGCTATGGCTACACCTTC. Encoded protein: CASSPVQGYGYTF.

The rearrangement joins TRBV27 to TRBJ2-1; 7 nucleotides match TRBD1. CDR1 and CDR2 from the germline V gene are MNHEY and SMNVEV (reference sequence). The CDR3 loop spans 13 amino acids. The ends lost 5 bases at V and 5 bases at J; junction bases unmatched: 3. CDR3 nucleotide sequence: TGTGCCAGCAGTCTACAGGGGCACAATGAGCAGTTCTTC. Protein sequence: CASSLQGHNEQFF.

The chain uses TRBV19 and TRBJ1-1; 7 bases align to TRBD1. Germline-derived CDR1 and CDR2 are LNHDA and SQIVND (reference sequence). Trimming took 10 bases from V and 4 from J; bases not matched to a gene: 9. This CDR3 spans 13 amino acids. CDR3 in amino acids: CAIRTGVGTEAFF. DNA for the CDR3: TGTGCCATTCGCACAGGGGTGGGCACTGAAGCTTTCTTT.

This chain links TRBV28 with TRBJ2-2, with a tentative D call TRBD1 (6 bases). This CDR3 has 16 residues. Germline V gene data show CDR1 as MDHEN and CDR2 as SYDVKM. V shed 4 bases and J shed 4 bases, with 16 bases lying between them. CDR3 nucleotides: TGTGCCAGCAGTTACGACAGGATAATAGGCACCGGGGAGCTGTTTTTT. It translates to CASSYDRIIGTGELFF.